This is a list of T cell receptor beta chains from one sample in a study of cytomegalovirus exposure and HLA in healthy donors. Generated by immunoSEQ multiplex PCR, the TCRdb table keeps only in-frame clones and is missing some. This sample has 140,000 or so clones, with under 80% found just once. Sequencing input: PBMCs. The receptors shown here come from a man aged 18-30 years in good health and CMV-seropositive. CDR3s include the opening cysteine and the closing phenylalanine or tryptophan. The D gene is left open where the match is weak. Clone size appears in some rows only: once, few, many, or a class for an expanded clone.

V gene	J gene	clone size	D gene	CDR3 DNA	CDR3 protein
TRBV18	TRBJ2-7	NA	TRBD1	TGTGCCAGCTCACCGGGACAGGTATACTACGAGCAGTACTTC	CASSPGQVYYEQYF
TRBV7-7	TRBJ2-5	once	TRBD1	TGTGCTAGCAGCTTCGGGACAGTAAAAGAGACCCAGTACTTC	CASSFGTVKETQYF
TRBV7-2	TRBJ2-2	NA	TRBD2	TGTGCCAGCAGCTTGGAACCGGGACTAGCATGGCTCGGGGAGCTGTTTTTT	CASSLEPGLAWLGELFF
TRBV7-6	TRBJ1-1	NA	TRBD1	TGTGCCAGCAGCCAGCGACAGGGGGGGAACACTGAAGCTTTCTTT	CASSQRQGGNTEAFF
TRBV7-2	TRBJ1-1	NA	NA	TGTGCCAGCAGCACTACGACCGCCACTGAAGCTTTCTTT	CASSTTTATEAFF
TRBV11-2	TRBJ2-7	few	TRBD1	TGTGCCAGCAGCTTGGGGCAGGGGGCTTACGAGCAGTACTTC	CASSLGQGAYEQYF
TRBV6-1	TRBJ1-2	NA	NA	TGTGCCAGCAGAGCAAGCCGGGGCGGGGGCGGCTACACCTTC	CASRASRGGGGYTF
TRBV15	TRBJ1-5	NA	NA	TGTGCCACCAGCAGAGATCCCCGGTCCAATCAGCCCCAGCATTTT	CATSRDPRSNQPQHF
TRBV9	TRBJ1-6	NA	NA	TGTGCCAGCAGCGTAAGTTGGGGCCCGGAGTCACCCCTCCACTTT	CASSVSWGPESPLHF
TRBV9	TRBJ2-7	NA	TRBD1	TGTGCCAGCAGCTTGGACAGGGAACACGAGCAGTACTTC	CASSLDREHEQYF
TRBV5-6	TRBJ1-1	NA	NA	TGTGCCAGCAGCTTTCGGAGCTATAGCACTGAAGCTTTCTTT	CASSFRSYSTEAFF
TRBV28	TRBJ2-7	NA	NA	TGTGCCAGCACCACCGGGGACAAAACCTACGAGCAGTACTTC	CASTTGDKTYEQYF
TRBV9	TRBJ1-1	NA	NA	TGTGCCAGCAGTTCCAACGGGGACACTGAAGCTTTCTTT	CASSSNGDTEAFF
TRBV7-2	TRBJ2-7	NA	NA	TGTGCCAGCAGCTTAGGAAGAGCTACCTACGAGCAGTACTTC	CASSLGRATYEQYF
TRBV19	TRBJ1-4	once	TRBD1	TGTGCCAGCCGGACCACAGGGGGCGATGAAAAACTGTTTTTT	CASRTTGGDEKLFF
TRBV10-1	TRBJ2-2	NA	TRBD2	TGCGCCAGCAGTCCTAGACTAGCGGGGGTCGGGGAGCTGTTTTTT	CASSPRLAGVGELFF
TRBV4-1	TRBJ1-2	NA	TRBD1	TGCGCCAGCAGCCAAGTGGGACAGAATATTTATGGCTACACCTTC	CASSQVGQNIYGYTF
TRBV11-3	TRBJ2-7	NA	TRBD1	TGTGCCAGCAGCTTACGGGACAGGGGAGACGAGCAGTACTTC	CASSLRDRGDEQYF
TRBV5-1	TRBJ2-7	NA	TRBD1	TGCGCCAGCAGCTTGGGACAGGGGGCATCCTACGAGCAGTACTTC	CASSLGQGASYEQYF